Following are 29 T cell receptor beta chains from one sample sequenced in a study of blood T cell repertoires in COVID-19. The method was immunoSEQ multiplex PCR; TCRdb's version includes in-frame clones alone and lacks a portion of them. Seen here are approximately 180,000 clones, about 81% observed once, and the top ten hold approximately 9.1%. Sequencing input: peripheral blood. The receptors were gathered from a woman in her 70s with acute or convalescent COVID-19.

This clone is a singleton in its sample. This chain uses TRBV15 with TRBJ1-5; D unresolved. The CDR3 loop spans 14 amino acids. Trimming shortened V by 5 bases and J by 2 bases, and 10 bases separated the two germline ends. Germline V gene lookup returns CDR1 LNHNV and CDR2 YYDKDF (reference sequence). CDR3 nucleotide sequence: TGTGCCACCAGCCTATTTTCACGCAATCAGCCCCAGCATTTT. This gives the protein CATSLFSRNQPQHF.

The gene calls are TRBV7-2 and TRBJ1-2, with no clear D. Germline V gene lookup returns CDR1 SGHTA and CDR2 FQGNSA. Trimming left V 5 bases short and J 3 bases short, with 13 bases between. This CDR3 comprises 14 residues. In DNA, the CDR3 is TGTGCCAGCAGCCCCGCCGGAGTCCACTATGGCTACACCTTC. Amino acids: CASSPAGVHYGYTF.

V gene TRBV14 combines with J gene TRBJ1-5, with D unresolved. The CDR3 covers 13 residues. Germline CDR1 and CDR2: SGHDN and FVKESK. Trimming took off 1 base at V and 7 bases at J, with 8 bases between the two ends. CDR3 sequence (DNA): TGTGCCAGCAGCCAAGGGCATCAACAGCCCCAGCATTTT. Translation: CASSQGHQQPQHF.

This clone was recorded only once. V is TRBV6-4 and J is TRBJ2-3; possible D gene TRBD2, 6 bases. The V end lost 4 bases, the J end lost 2 bases, and 10 bases lay between the germline ends. This CDR3 is built from 14 residues. Germline CDR1 MRHNA, CDR2 SNTAGT. The CDR3, as DNA: TGTGCCAGCAGTGTCGGGGGAGCCACAGATACGCAGTATTTT. Translating it yields CASSVGGATDTQYF.

The chain carries TRBV11-3 and TRBJ2-2, with 9 bases that match TRBD1. V dropped 4 bases and J dropped 7; count of bases not matched to a gene: 10. The CDR3 is 16 residues long. Germline CDR1 is SGHNT and CDR2 is YENEEA. CDR3 bases: TGTGCCAGCAGCTCGCGGGACAGGGCCCGTGGCGGGGAGCTGTTTTTT. Protein product: CASSSRDRARGGELFF.

This clone was seen repeatedly, ten times or more. The rearrangement uses TRBV4-1 and TRBJ2-3; 13 positions agree with TRBD2. With 4 bases clipped from V and 2 bases from J, the junction kept 3 bases outside the gene matches. CDR1 is MGHRA, CDR2 YSYEKL, per germline. The length of the CDR3 is 16 residues. CDR3 region: CASSLGLAGITDTQYF. The CDR3 region has the DNA TGCGCCAGCAGCCTGGGACTAGCGGGGATCACAGATACGCAGTATTTT.

The CDR3 region is CASSIWERGTGELFF. For the CDR3, the DNA is TGTGCCAGTAGTATCTGGGAAAGAGGGACCGGGGAGCTGTTTTTT. The chain links TRBV19 to TRBJ2-2; D might be TRBD2 (5 bases). The CDR3 spans 15 residues. V lost 3 bases to trimming and J lost 5 bases, with 13 bases between them. The germline CDR1 and CDR2 sequences are LNHDA and SQIVND (reference sequence).

As DNA, the CDR3 is TGTGCCAGCAGCCAGACAGGCCTCCTGCTTAATGAAAAACTGTTTTTT. This gives the protein CASSQTGLLLNEKLFF. This chain uses TRBV9 with TRBJ1-4, with D maybe TRBD1 (6 bases). The germline gives CDR1 SGDLS, CDR2 YYNGEE. CDR3 length: 16 residues. The germline V and J ends were trimmed by 4 bases and 4 bases, with 17 bases remaining between them.

V is TRBV7-2 and J is TRBJ1-2; D is perhaps TRBD1 (5 bases). V was shortened by 0 bases and J by 4 bases, with 15 bases between the two germline ends. CDR3 length: 16 amino acids. The germline V gene has CDR1 SGHTA and CDR2 FQGNSA. The CDR3 DNA follows: TGTGCCAGCAGCTTAGCGGGACTCGAAACTGGCTATGGCTACACCTTC. It specifies CASSLAGLETGYGYTF.

The gene calls are TRBV3-1 (or the pseudogene TRBV3-2) and TRBJ2-1; TRBD2 matches 12 bases. CDR1 is LGHDT and CDR2 is YNNKEL in the germline V gene (reference sequence). The CDR3 length is 15 residues. V dropped 4 bases and J dropped 10; count of bases not matched to a gene: 8. CDR3 in amino acids: CASSPRLAGAAEQFF. The CDR3 DNA sequence: TGTGCCAGCAGCCCTAGACTAGCGGGGGCCGCGGAGCAGTTCTTC.

The chain combines TRBV5-1 with TRBJ2-1, with 9 positions matching TRBD2. Germline trimming cut 3 bases from V and 6 bases from J; bases unmatched to any gene: 10. The V gene's germline CDR1 is SGHRS and CDR2 YFSETQ. The CDR3 spans 16 residues. The CDR3, as DNA: TGCGCCAGCAGCTCCACTGGCGGGGGGGACCGCAATGAGCAGTTCTTC. It yields the protein CASSSTGGGDRNEQFF.

The chain is built from TRBV27 and TRBJ2-1; the match to TRBD1 covers 7 bases. This CDR3 is 14 amino acids long. Germline CDR1 is MNHEY and CDR2 is SMNVEV (reference sequence). V trimming: 3 bases; J trimming: 6 bases; junction bases outside the gene matches: 5. CDR3 in amino acids: CASSFRAGGNEQFF. The DNA of the CDR3 is TGTGCCAGCAGTTTTCGGGCAGGGGGCAATGAGCAGTTCTTC.

The gene calls are TRBV7-2 and TRBJ1-4; TRBD1 aligns across 7 bases. The CDR3 contains 16 residues. The V segment lost 4 bases and the J segment 2 bases; nucleotides outside the gene matches: 7. In germline, CDR1 is SGHTA, CDR2 FQGNSA. The CDR3 loop is CASSSRTGFTNEKLFF. DNA of the CDR3: TGTGCCAGCAGCTCCCGGACAGGCTTTACTAATGAAAAACTGTTTTTT.

The chain combines TRBV28 with TRBJ1-3, with 10 bases that match TRBD1. The CDR3 has 15 residues. Germline V gives CDR1 MDHEN, CDR2 SYDVKM. The trim removed 8 bases at V and 3 bases at J, leaving 7 bases unmatched. CDR3 sequence reads: CASVLTGGDGNTIYF. In DNA form, the CDR3 reads TGTGCCAGCGTCCTGACAGGGGGCGATGGAAACACCATATATTTT.

This clone showed up just once. The chain combines TRBV3-1 (or the pseudogene TRBV3-2) with TRBJ2-3; 9 bases map to TRBD2. Germline CDR1 and CDR2: LGHDT and YNNKEL (reference sequence). After removal of 1 base from V and 4 bases from J, the junction contained 9 bases not matched to a gene. CDR3 length equals 17 residues. CDR3 in DNA: TGTGCCAGCAGCCAAGCACCTCCCTGGACTAGCGCAGATACGCAGTATTTT. Translated: CASSQAPPWTSADTQYF.

V and J are TRBV30 and TRBJ2-7; 7 bases fit TRBD1. Germline CDR1 GTSNPN, CDR2 SVGIG (reference sequence). The CDR3 contains 14 residues. V lost 3 bases, J lost 3 bases, and 8 bases stayed unmatched. Here the CDR3 reads CAWRTTGLSYEQYF. In DNA form, the CDR3 reads TGTGCCTGGAGGACGACAGGGTTAAGCTACGAGCAGTACTTC.

The chain recombines TRBV5-1 with TRBJ2-1; D is possibly TRBD1 (6 bases). Trimming cost V 0 bases and J 3 bases, with 28 bases left between them. Germline loops: CDR1 SGHRS, CDR2 YFSETQ. The CDR3 length is 21 residues. In nucleotides, the CDR3 is TGCGCCAGCAGCTTGGAGAGGGGGAGCCCACGGTCGAGCGGAAACTACAATGAGCAGTTCTTC. Translation: CASSLERGSPRSSGNYNEQFF.

This chain joins TRBV11-2 and TRBJ2-2, with 9 bases identical to TRBD2. Germline V gene lookup returns CDR1 SGHAT and CDR2 FQNNGV. The CDR3 length is 19 residues. J gave up 8 bases and V 0 bases, and 16 bases lay outside the gene matches. In nucleotides, the CDR3 is TGTGCCAGCAGCTTAGACGGTAGCGGGAGCTTAATGATAGCGGGGGAGCTGTTTTTT. Protein product: CASSLDGSGSLMIAGELFF.

The chain couples TRBV27 to TRBJ1-5; TRBD1 might be the D (6 bases). CDR1 and CDR2 from the germline V gene are MNHEY and SMNVEV (reference sequence). Trimming took 2 bases from V and 1 from J, leaving 9 bases between them. The CDR3 length is 15 residues. The CDR3 spells CASSLVGTSNQPQHF. In nucleotides, the CDR3 is TGTGCCAGCAGTTTAGTGGGGACAAGCAATCAGCCCCAGCATTTT.

In DNA, the CDR3 is TGTGCCACTTCCCGCTCTGGAAACACCATATATTTT. This gives the protein CATSRSGNTIYF. This chain links TRBV28 with TRBJ1-3, with D hard to call. This CDR3 has 12 residues. Trimming took off 10 bases at V and 0 bases at J, with 7 bases between the two ends. Germline CDR1 MDHEN, CDR2 SYDVKM.

The chain joins TRBV6-5 to TRBJ2-5; the D gene is possibly TRBD1 (5 bases). V lost 2 bases and J 5 bases, leaving 12 bases between the germline ends. The CDR3 contains 14 residues. Germline V gene lookup returns CDR1 MNHEY and CDR2 SVGAGI. CDR3 sequence: CASSYRGSWETQYF. The CDR3 nucleotides are TGTGCCAGCAGTTACAGGGGAAGCTGGGAGACCCAGTACTTC.

The chain carries TRBV19 and TRBJ2-2, with TRBD1 as a possible D gene (6 bases). V lost 1 base, J lost 6 bases, and 12 bases lay in between. This CDR3 is 15 amino acids long. The germline CDR1 and CDR2 sequences are LNHDA and SQIVND (reference sequence). The CDR3 DNA is TGTGCCAGTAGTATAGGTAACAGGGAGTCCGGGGAGCTGTTTTTT. Its translation is CASSIGNRESGELFF.

The genes are TRBV7-9 and TRBJ2-1, with a tentative D call TRBD1 (6 bases). With 4 bases removed from V and 7 bases from J, the gap between germline ends came to 8 bases. This CDR3 contains 12 residues. CDR1 SEHNR and CDR2 FQNEAQ come from the germline V gene (reference sequence). CDR3 residues: CASSYRENEQFF. In DNA form, the CDR3 reads TGTGCCAGCAGCTACAGGGAGAATGAGCAGTTCTTC.

The chain recombines TRBV6-6 with TRBJ1-2; TRBD1 is a possible D gene (5 bases). This CDR3 contains 14 residues. The V end lost 4 bases, the J end lost 5 bases, and 14 bases lay between the germline ends. The germline V gene encodes CDR1 MNHNY and CDR2 SVGAGI (reference sequence). The CDR3 loop is CASSFGGVGYGYTF. In DNA form, the CDR3 reads TGTGCCAGCAGTTTTGGGGGGGTAGGGTATGGCTACACCTTC.

This clone came up a few times. The genes are TRBV5-1 and TRBJ2-6; tentative D call: TRBD1 (6 bases). V dropped 0 bases and J dropped 2 bases, with 15 bases sitting between them. This CDR3 has 18 amino acids. Germline V gene lookup returns CDR1 SGHRS and CDR2 YFSETQ. In DNA, the CDR3 is TGCGCCAGCAGCTTGGGTTACTCCGGGGACACTGGGGCCAACGTCCTGACTTTC. Translating it yields CASSLGYSGDTGANVLTF. Drawing the rest from reference TRBV5-1 and TRBJ2-6, the complete variable domain is KAGVTQTPRYLIKTRGQQVTLSCSPISGHRSVSWYQQTPGQGLQFLFEYFSETQRNKGNFPGRFSGRQFSNSRSEMNVSTLELGDSALYLCASSLGYSGDTGANVLTFGAGSRLTVL.

The CDR3 is CASSIFPGTTNTIYF. DNA of the CDR3: TGTGCCAGCAGTATATTCCCCGGGACAACAAACACCATATATTTT. The V gene is TRBV28, the J gene TRBJ1-3, with D perhaps matching TRBD1 (6 bases). Trimming cost V 5 bases and J 6 bases, with 17 bases left between them. The germline V gene encodes CDR1 MDHEN and CDR2 SYDVKM. This CDR3 has 15 amino acids.

This chain connects TRBV15 to TRBJ2-5, with TRBD2 as a possible D gene (5 bases). CDR3 length equals 15 residues. V lost 5 bases and J lost 0, with 13 bases in between. Per germline, CDR1 LNHNV and CDR2 YYDKDF (reference sequence). The CDR3 spells CATSPRTGYQETQYF. The CDR3, as DNA: TGTGCCACCAGCCCTCGCACGGGGTACCAAGAGACCCAGTACTTC.

The rearrangement joins TRBV28 to TRBJ1-5; 7 nucleotides agree with TRBD1. V shed 6 bases, J shed 0 bases, and the junction held 8 bases outside the gene matches. Germline lookup yields CDR1 MDHEN and CDR2 SYDVKM. This CDR3 has 16 amino acids. CDR3 bases: TGTGCCAGCAGCCCCTTACAGGGGATTAGCAATCAGCCCCAGCATTTT. Translating gives CASSPLQGISNQPQHF.

This rearrangement joins TRBV7-6 to TRBJ2-2; perhaps TRBD1 as D (6 bases). The germline V gene encodes CDR1 SGHVS and CDR2 FNYEAQ. Trimming stripped 0 bases from V and 4 bases from J, with 9 bases between. The CDR3 length is 15 residues. CDR3 amino acids: CASSLARTATGELFF. The CDR3 DNA reads as TGTGCCAGCAGCTTAGCCCGGACAGCCACCGGGGAGCTGTTTTTT.